Listed here are 28 T cell receptor beta chains from one sample, sequenced in a study of T-cell reconstitution after alpha-beta-depleted transplantation in children. Unique molecular identifiers were incorporated during preparation of the TCRbeta library. TCRdb passed the PCR reads through MiXCR, listing each CDR3 protein once. The profile covers about 400,000 distinct CDR3 sequences, with 10% to 15% appearing a single time and over 3.5% taken by the ten largest. This sample comprised PBMCs, obtained from the stem cell graft. The receptors come from a human donor who donated a stem cell graft to a child with Fanconi anemia.

In its sample, this clonotype was seen many times. The rearrangement joins TRBV6-5 to TRBJ2-3, with TRBD2 as a possible D gene (6 bases). The germline gives CDR1 MNHEY, CDR2 SVGAGI. The CDR3 contains 15 residues. V was clipped by 0 bases and J by 0 bases, with 7 bases between them. CDR3 bases: TGTGCCAGCAGTTACTCGGCGGGGAGCACAGATACGCAGTATTTT. Translating gives CASSYSAGSTDTQYF.

The gene calls are TRBV12-3 or TRBV12-4 and TRBJ1-5; D possibly corresponds to TRBD1 (5 bases). This CDR3 is 16 amino acids long. Trimming removed 7 bases from V and 3 bases from J, with 19 bases in between. CDR3 nucleotides: TGTGCCAGCAATTCCTTGCGGGGGTTTCCCAATCAGCCCCAGCATTTT. Residues: CASNSLRGFPNQPQHF.

In this sample, this clonotype turned up many times. This rearrangement joins TRBV20-1 to TRBJ1-1; D remains unclear. The germline V gene encodes CDR1 DFQATT and CDR2 SNEGSKA (reference sequence). With 3 bases removed from V and 2 bases from J, the gap between germline ends came to 7 bases. The CDR3 consists of 12 residues. The CDR3 DNA reads TGCAGTGCTAGGGGTGATAACACTGAAGCTTTCTTT. Protein: CSARGDNTEAFF.

The gene calls are TRBV4-2 and TRBJ1-5; tentative D call: TRBD1 (6 bases). Looked up from germline, CDR1 is LGHNA and CDR2 is YNFKEQ. V was clipped by 1 base and J by 7 bases, with 14 bases between them. CDR3 length: 15 residues. As DNA, the CDR3 is TGTGCCAGCAGCCAAGTCACAGGGCAGAGGCAGCCCCAGCATTTT. It is translated as CASSQVTGQRQPQHF.

At least ten counts were recorded for this clonotype. The V gene is TRBV29-1, the J gene TRBJ2-7, with D possibly being TRBD1 (5 bases). The germline V and J ends were trimmed by 0 bases and 7 bases, with 10 bases remaining between them. Germline CDR1 and CDR2: SQVTM and ANQGSEA. There are 12 residues in the CDR3. CDR3 residues: CSVEDQGVEQYF. CDR3 DNA: TGCAGCGTTGAAGATCAGGGCGTAGAGCAGTACTTC.

This clonotype was counted only a few times. The V call is TRBV10-3, the J call TRBJ2-5; D gene uncertain. V was cut by 4 bases and J by 5 bases, with 11 bases left in between. The CDR3 is 13 amino acids. Germline V gene sequence: CDR1 ENHRY, CDR2 SYGVKD. The CDR3 bases are TGTGCCATCAGTGTACCGGGTGAGGAGACCCAGTACTTC. Its translation is CAISVPGEETQYF.

The count of this clonotype is one. The rearrangement links TRBV12-3 or TRBV12-4 to TRBJ2-1, with 8 bases identical to TRBD1. V lost 3 bases and J lost 7; bases outside the gene matches: 5. The CDR3 is made up of 14 amino acids. CDR3 sequence reads: CASSFHHRGNEQFF. The CDR3 bases are TGTGCCAGCAGTTTTCATCACAGGGGGAATGAGCAGTTCTTC.

The rearrangement joins TRBV12-3 or TRBV12-4 to TRBJ1-4; D remains unclear. The V end was cut by 8 bases, the J end by 7 bases, with 17 bases between. The CDR3 extends over 14 amino acids. The CDR3 nucleotides are TGTGCCAGCGGTCCGGTTGGGGTCAGTGAAAAACTGTTTTTT. This encodes CASGPVGVSEKLFF.

J is TRBJ2-5 and V is TRBV19; D remains ambiguous. Between the trimmed V and J ends, which lost 1 base and 1 base, there was a span of 7 bases. The CDR3 runs to 14 residues. From germline, CDR1 is LNHDA and CDR2 SQIVND (reference sequence). CDR3 DNA sequence: TGTGCCAGTAGTATAGGCGGCGGCCAAGAGACCCAGTACTTC. It is translated as CASSIGGGQETQYF. The whole variable domain, remainder taken from reference TRBV19 and TRBJ2-5, is DGGITQSPKYLFRKEGQNVTLSCEQNLNHDAMYWYRQDPGQGLRLIYYSQIVNDFQKGDIAEGYSVSREKKESFPLTVTSAQKNPTAFYLCASSIGGGQETQYFGPGTRLLVL.

The chain joins TRBV12-3 or TRBV12-4 to TRBJ2-2; D is undetermined. V lost 5 bases, J lost 1 base, and 8 bases lay in between. This CDR3 has 14 amino acids. DNA of the CDR3: TGTGCCAGCAGTCTAAAGATGAACACCGGGGAGCTGTTTTTT. Encoded protein: CASSLKMNTGELFF.

This clonotype was found a few times. As DNA, the CDR3 is TGTGCCAGCAGCGCGGCGTTGGACCACTCCTACGAGCAGTACTTC. It specifies CASSAALDHSYEQYF. This sequence joins TRBV7-9 and TRBJ2-7; D is undetermined. The V end lost 5 bases, the J end lost 0 bases, and 14 bases lay between the germline ends. CDR3 length: 15 residues. The V gene's germline CDR1 is SEHNR and CDR2 FQNEAQ (reference sequence).

This clonotype was seen repeatedly, ten times or more. This chain joins TRBV5-1 and TRBJ2-4; D not certain. Trimming removed 0 bases from V and 0 bases from J, with 7 bases in between. CDR1 SGHRS and CDR2 YFSETQ come from the germline V gene. The CDR3 runs to 15 residues. As DNA, the CDR3 is TGCGCCAGCAGCTTGGGTAACTTAGCCAAAAACATTCAGTACTTC. Its protein product is CASSLGNLAKNIQYF.

This chain joins TRBV29-1 and TRBJ2-7; 7 nucleotides align to TRBD1. This CDR3 contains 11 residues. Germline V gene lookup returns CDR1 SQVTM and CDR2 ANQGSEA. V trimming: 7 bases; J trimming: 3 bases; junction bases outside the gene matches: 3. DNA of the CDR3: TGCAGCGCTTGGGACAGCTACGAGCAGTACTTC. Protein product: CSAWDSYEQYF.

The genes are TRBV5-6 and TRBJ1-4; D unresolved. The V end was cut by 0 bases, the J end by 7 bases, with 7 bases between. From germline, CDR1 is SGHDT and CDR2 YYEEEE. This CDR3 is built from 13 residues. The CDR3 coding sequence is TGTGCCAGCAGCTTGGGCTCGGTTGAAAAACTGTTTTTT. It yields the protein CASSLGSVEKLFF.

Many counts were recorded for this clonotype. The chain uses TRBV5-5 and TRBJ2-1, with TRBD2 matching 11 bases. Germline V gives CDR1 SGHKS, CDR2 YYEKEE (reference sequence). CDR3 length: 15 amino acids. With 4 bases clipped from V and 8 bases from J, the junction kept 8 bases outside the gene matches. For the CDR3, the DNA is TGTGCCAGCAGCCAACCTCCGGGACTAGCGGATGAGCAGTTCTTC. It specifies CASSQPPGLADEQFF.

This clonotype occurred a few times. As DNA, the CDR3 is TGCAGCGTGACCGGGGGACCAAAAAGATGGGACAGGGGTTCCTACGAGCAGTACTTC. It is translated as CSVTGGPKRWDRGSYEQYF. The V and J genes are TRBV29-1 and TRBJ2-7, with 10 positions matching TRBD1. The J segment lost 1 base and the V segment lost 6 bases, leaving 21 bases of the junction unmatched. In germline, CDR1 is SQVTM, CDR2 ANQGSEA. The CDR3 sequence is 19 residues long.

This clonotype has at least ten counts. V gene TRBV6-1 combines with J gene TRBJ1-4; the D gene is possibly TRBD1 (6 bases). Germline assignment: CDR1 MNHNS and CDR2 SASEGT. V lost 8 bases and J 7 bases, leaving 20 bases between the germline ends. The CDR3 runs to 15 residues. CDR3 region: CASRGWERGGEKLFF. The CDR3 DNA is TGTGCCAGCCGGGGATGGGAAAGAGGGGGTGAAAAACTGTTTTTT.

The chain recombines TRBV5-4 with TRBJ2-5, with TRBD1 as a possible D gene (6 bases). Germline V lookup: CDR1 SGHNT, CDR2 YYREEE (reference sequence). The CDR3 runs 15 residues. V was cut by 0 bases and J by 4 bases, with 13 bases left in between. Written as DNA, the CDR3 is TGTGCCAGCAGCTTGGTCGGCAGGGGTCCAGAGACCCAGTACTTC. This gives the protein CASSLVGRGPETQYF.

The rearrangement uses TRBV5-8 and TRBJ1-1, with a tentative D call TRBD1 (5 bases). Germline-derived CDR1 and CDR2 are SGHTS and YDEGEE. The CDR3 is 14 amino acids. The V and J ends lost 4 bases and 5 bases respectively, with 15 bases between them. CDR3 region: CASSLDPGSTEAFF. In nucleotides, the CDR3 is TGTGCCAGCAGCCTGGATCCAGGGTCAACTGAAGCTTTCTTT.

This clonotype was counted only a few times. V is TRBV28 and J is TRBJ2-5; 7 bases agree with TRBD1. CDR3 length equals 15 residues. After removal of 2 bases from V and 2 bases from J, the junction contained 5 bases not matched to a gene. CDR1 MDHEN and CDR2 SYDVKM come from the germline V gene. This chain's CDR3 is CASSLRGQAQETQYF. In nucleotides, the CDR3 is TGTGCCAGCAGTTTACGAGGACAGGCTCAAGAGACCCAGTACTTC.

In this sample, this clonotype turned up a few times. V gene TRBV28 combines with J gene TRBJ1-6; D gene uncertain. Trimming took off 6 bases at V and 10 bases at J, with 16 bases between the two ends. This CDR3 spans 14 amino acids. Germline-derived CDR1 and CDR2 are MDHEN and SYDVKM. This CDR3 reads CASSPVVNGSPLHF. As DNA, the CDR3 is TGTGCCAGCAGCCCTGTCGTAAATGGGTCACCCCTCCACTTT.

This clonotype was detected a few times. The CDR3 here is CASSFPGTGFTDTQYF. In DNA, the CDR3 is TGTGCCAGCAGCTTCCCCGGGACAGGTTTCACAGATACGCAGTATTTT. The chain joins TRBV9 to TRBJ2-3; 8 positions match TRBD1. V was clipped by 4 bases and J by 2 bases; unmatched bases: 9. The CDR3 has 16 amino acids. CDR1 is SGDLS and CDR2 is YYNGEE in the germline V gene.

There are a few counts of this clonotype. The chain recombines TRBV2 with TRBJ2-7; the match to TRBD2 covers 8 bases. J gave up 0 bases and V 2 bases, and 6 bases lay outside the gene matches. Per germline, CDR1 SNHLY and CDR2 FYNNEI. The CDR3 totals 16 residues. Here the CDR3 reads CASSELVGTSSYEQYF. The CDR3 DNA follows: TGTGCCAGCAGTGAATTGGTGGGGACTAGCTCCTACGAGCAGTACTTC.

This clonotype was observed at least ten times. The chain uses TRBV11-2 and TRBJ2-3; possibly TRBD1 for D (6 bases). Germline V gene sequence: CDR1 SGHAT, CDR2 FQNNGV. The germline V and J ends were trimmed by 6 bases and 5 bases, with 12 bases remaining between them. The CDR3 runs 13 residues. The CDR3 here is CASSFTGKDTQYF. CDR3 DNA sequence: TGTGCCAGCAGTTTTACAGGGAAAGATACGCAGTATTTT.

This clonotype was seen repeatedly, ten times or more. The rearrangement links TRBV11-3 to TRBJ2-2; TRBD2 is a possible D gene (6 bases). V was trimmed by 1 base and J by 5 bases, leaving 14 bases between them. The CDR3 sequence is 16 residues long. The V gene's germline CDR1 is SGHNT and CDR2 YENEEA. CDR3 amino acids: CASSLGTSMTTGELFF. The CDR3 coding sequence is TGTGCCAGCAGCTTAGGTACTAGCATGACAACCGGGGAGCTGTTTTTT.

The genes are TRBV20-1 and TRBJ1-2, with D perhaps matching TRBD1 (5 bases). V was shortened by 2 bases and J by 4 bases, with 14 bases between the two germline ends. Per the germline V gene, CDR1 is DFQATT and CDR2 is SNEGSKA (reference sequence). The length of the CDR3 is 14 residues. For the CDR3, the DNA is TGCAGTGCTAGATTAACAGGAGCAATCTATGGCTACACCTTC. The encoded protein is CSARLTGAIYGYTF.

The chain recombines TRBV6-2 or TRBV6-3 with TRBJ2-1; D tentatively fits TRBD1 or TRBD2 (5 bases each). The germline V gene has CDR1 MNHEY and CDR2 SVGEGT. V gave up 6 bases and J gave up 3 bases, with 15 bases separating them. This CDR3 spans 15 amino acids. CDR3 DNA sequence: TGTGCCAGCAGCCTGACGTGGGGGTTCTACAATGAGCAGTTCTTC. Its protein is CASSLTWGFYNEQFF.

V gene TRBV5-1 combines with J gene TRBJ1-2; a possible D gene is TRBD1 (6 bases). Between the trimmed V and J ends, which lost 4 bases and 2 bases, there was a span of 18 bases. This CDR3 contains 16 residues. Per the germline V gene, CDR1 is SGHRS and CDR2 is YFSETQ. DNA for the CDR3: TGCGCCAGCAGCCTATTCCAGACTGGACAGAACTATGGCTACACCTTC. Its translation is CASSLFQTGQNYGYTF.